A single sample is the source of the 13 T cell receptor beta chains below, sequenced in a study of radiotherapy plus CTLA-4 blockade in lung cancer. TCRdb's table, derived via immunoSEQ multiplex PCR, lists solely in-frame clones and lacks some. The table lists approximately 52,000 clones, around 79% of them singletons, with about 2.5% in the top ten. Sequencing was performed on peripheral blood, taken from a patient treated with radiotherapy plus ipilimumab. These receptors all stem from a human donor with non-small cell lung cancer whose response to radiotherapy plus ipilimumab could not be evaluated.

V and J are TRBV5-1 and TRBJ1-1; D call uncertain. Trimming removed 0 bases from V and 1 base from J, with 7 bases in between. CDR1 is SGHRS and CDR2 is YFSETQ in the germline V gene. The CDR3 has 14 amino acids. The CDR3 sequence is CASSLAPGNTEAFF. The CDR3 DNA reads as TGCGCCAGCAGCTTGGCTCCGGGGAACACTGAAGCTTTCTTT.

The chain joins TRBV6-6 to TRBJ1-5; D not certain. The germline V gene has CDR1 MNHNY and CDR2 SVGAGI (reference sequence). The V end was cut by 2 bases, the J end by 3 bases, with 8 bases between. There are 14 residues in the CDR3. CDR3 protein: CASSYLGSNQPQHF. CDR3 in DNA: TGTGCCAGCAGTTACCTCGGGTCCAATCAGCCCCAGCATTTT.

The CDR3 DNA is TGCGCCAGCAGACTGGAGAAGAACACTGAAGCTTTCTTT. This gives the protein CASRLEKNTEAFF. The rearrangement joins TRBV5-1 to TRBJ1-1; D is uncertain. The CDR3 runs to 13 residues. CDR1 and CDR2 (germline): SGHRS, YFSETQ. V was cut by 5 bases and J by 1 base, with 9 bases left in between.

V is TRBV7-2 and J is TRBJ2-5; TRBD2 matches 7 bases. With V trimmed by 10 bases and J by 5 bases, 16 bases remained unmatched. Germline CDR1 SGHTA, CDR2 FQGNSA. This CDR3 has 15 amino acids. This CDR3 reads CATELGGLGGETQYF. The CDR3 coding sequence is TGTGCCACTGAGCTGGGTGGGCTCGGGGGGGAGACCCAGTACTTC. The variable domain in full, completed from reference TRBV7-2 and TRBJ2-5, reads GAGVSQSPSNKVTEKGKDVELRCDPISGHTALYWYRQSLGQGLEFLIYFQGNSAPDKSGLPSDRFSAERTGGSVSTLTIQRTQQEDSAVYLCATELGGLGGETQYFGPGTRLLVL.

The CDR3 sequence is CASSWDRVPTDTQYF. CDR3 sequence (DNA): TGCGCCAGCAGCTGGGACAGGGTGCCCACAGATACGCAGTATTTT. This chain joins TRBV4-3 and TRBJ2-3; TRBD1 aligns across 9 bases. The CDR3 totals 15 residues. The trim removed 5 bases at V and 2 bases at J, leaving 5 bases unmatched. The germline gives CDR1 LGHNA, CDR2 YSLEER.

The chain is built from TRBV4-2 and TRBJ2-7; TRBD1 matches at 10 bases. The germline V gene encodes CDR1 LGHNA and CDR2 YNFKEQ. The length of the CDR3 is 15 residues. V shed 3 bases and J 12 bases; nucleotides not matched to a gene: 14. CDR3 DNA: TGTGCCAGCAGCCAGACCGGGACAGGGGAACTAGGGGGGTACTTC. Translation gives CASSQTGTGELGGYF.

This chain connects TRBV12-5 to TRBJ2-3, with D perhaps matching TRBD1 (6 bases). Per the germline V gene, CDR1 is LGHNT and CDR2 is FRNRAP. There are 16 residues in the CDR3. V lost 4 bases and J 3 bases, leaving 17 bases between the germline ends. CDR3 bases: TGTGCTAGTGGTTATCAAACAGGGATGGGTACAGATACGCAGTATTTT. It specifies CASGYQTGMGTDTQYF.

This chain links TRBV11-2 with TRBJ2-5, with TRBD2 identical over 15 bases. The CDR3 is 17 residues long. Germline V gives CDR1 SGHAT, CDR2 FQNNGV. With 5 bases clipped from V and 5 bases from J, the junction kept 9 bases outside the gene matches. DNA for the CDR3: TGTGCCAGCAGCCCGGGACTAGCGGGAGGTATGGGTGAGACCCAGTACTTC. Translating it yields CASSPGLAGGMGETQYF.

The rearrangement links TRBV6-1 to TRBJ2-1; TRBD1 aligns across 7 bases. CDR3 length: 12 amino acids. CDR1 is MNHNS, CDR2 SASEGT, per germline. Trimming at V came to 11 bases and at J to 1 base, leaving 2 bases not matched to a gene. The CDR3 region is CAEGASYNEQFF. The DNA of the CDR3 is TGTGCCGAGGGGGCTTCCTACAATGAGCAGTTCTTC.

In its sample, this clone ranks as medium-sized. The V call is TRBV7-9, the J call TRBJ1-4; 7 nucleotides match TRBD1. With 10 bases clipped from V and 0 bases from J, the junction kept 8 bases outside the gene matches. This CDR3 spans 15 amino acids. Germline V CDR1 and CDR2: SEHNR, FQNEAQ (reference sequence). CDR3 bases: TGTGCCACCCGGGGACAGCCGGCAACTAATGAAAAACTGTTTTTT. Its translation: CATRGQPATNEKLFF. Supplemented by reference TRBV7-9 and TRBJ1-4, the full variable domain reads DTGVSQNPRHKITKRGQNVTFRCDPISEHNRLYWYRQTLGQGPEFLTYFQNEAQLEKSRLLSDRFSAERPKGSFSTLEIQRTEQGDSAMYLCATRGQPATNEKLFFGSGTQLSVL.

This clone was counted a single time. The rearrangement links TRBV11-3 to TRBJ2-3, with 8 bases that match TRBD2. V shed 3 bases and J 1 base; nucleotides not matched to a gene: 3. This CDR3 is built from 15 residues. Germline V gene sequence: CDR1 SGHNT, CDR2 YENEEA. The CDR3 loop is CASSFGGAGTDTQYF. In DNA, the CDR3 is TGTGCCAGCAGCTTCGGGGGGGCCGGCACAGATACGCAGTATTTT.

The genes are TRBV5-4 and TRBJ2-2; possible D gene TRBD2, 6 bases. CDR1 is SGHNT and CDR2 is YYREEE in the germline V gene (reference sequence). Trimming left V 0 bases short and J 1 base short, with 10 bases between. The CDR3 contains 16 residues. CDR3 DNA sequence: TGTGCCAGCAGCTTGGTGAGCGGGCTGAACACCGGGGAGCTGTTTTTT. This codes for CASSLVSGLNTGELFF.

V is TRBV7-2 and J is TRBJ1-3; a possible D gene is TRBD1 (6 bases). Germline CDR1 and CDR2: SGHTA and FQGNSA. The CDR3 sequence is 13 residues long. Trimming took 5 bases from V and 7 from J, leaving 12 bases between them. This CDR3 is CASSLDGGNTIYF. In DNA form, the CDR3 reads TGTGCCAGCAGCCTTGATGGGGGCAACACCATATATTTT.